This T cell receptor beta chain was recorded in a study of identical twins. Whole-study findings and limits: There were fewer insertions in abundant cord blood beta clonotypes, but memory repertoires showed no such pattern. Not following the same donors, the study drew its conclusions from cross-sectional statistical analysis. Zero-insertion analyses were open to partial confounding by invariant MAIT and iNKT cells.

TCRdb used MiXCR to reprocess the 5' RACE reads, holding one entry per CDR3 protein. Here the sample spans about 890,000 distinct CDR3 sequences, about 12% being singletons. About this clonotype: Its antigen is currently unknown.

The germline gives CDR1 MNHNS, CDR2 SASEGT. The junction had 10 bases not matched to a gene; V was cut back by 5 bases and J by 6 bases. This CDR3 is built from 17 residues. The sample also formed part of further work on yellow fever vaccine responses in identical twins.

Specimen: PBMCs. The sequence derives from a woman aged 18-29 years in good health. The genes are TRBV6-1 and TRBJ2-3; 14 bases line up with TRBD2. CDR3 in amino acids: CASSRSGTSGSSDTQYF. DNA for the CDR3: TGTGCCAGCAGTCGATCCGGGACTAGCGGGAGTAGCGATACGCAGTATTTT.